The present T cell receptor beta chain was sequenced within a study of cytomegalovirus exposure and HLA in healthy donors. At the level of the study: Most genotyped donors, approximately 81% of around 370, had Caucasian-associated genetic ancestry.

Study-level points and caveats: Among TCR sequences, most were rare, though some public TCRs appeared in many donors. Later analysis identified a missense DCLRE1C variant that was linked to TCR beta V- and J-gene trimming.

PCR used 60 Vbeta primers and 13 Jbeta primers. The table came from immunoSEQ multiplex PCR; TCRdb's copy has only in-frame clones and leaves some out. The sample gives over 150,000 clones, approximately 80% of which show up once; about 9.9% is in the top ten. Points on this clone: The antigen is unknown.

CDR1 is LGHNA and CDR2 is YNFKEQ in the germline V gene. This CDR3 is 18 amino acids long. Between the trimmed V and J ends, which lost 0 bases and 3 bases, there was a span of 19 bases. The sequencing sample was made of PBMCs. This sequence originates from a man younger than 30 in good health and CMV-seropositive. The rearrangement links TRBV4-2 to TRBJ2-3, with D possibly TRBD2 on 6 matching bases. The CDR3 DNA sequence: TGTGCCAGCAGCCAAGAGCCCCGATTTGCGGGGTTAACAGATACGCAGTATTTT. It specifies CASSQEPRFAGLTDTQYF.